This passage covers 30 T cell receptor beta chains from one sample sequenced in a study of blood T cell repertoires in COVID-19. Some clones are missing from TCRdb's copy, which holds only in-frame ones; the method was immunoSEQ multiplex PCR. The profile shows around 380,000 clones, more than 75% of them singletons. Input material: PBMCs or T cells enriched from blood (not recorded which). The source of these receptors is a man aged 30-40 years who had recovered from COVID-19.

This sequence joins TRBV11-2 and TRBJ1-6; D is unclear. Looked up from germline, CDR1 is SGHAT and CDR2 is FQNNGV. The CDR3 contains 17 residues. Trimming cost V 1 base and J 8 bases, with 18 bases left between them. The DNA of the CDR3 is TGTGCCAGCAGCTTAGGGGGAACGGGGAAAGGTTATTCACCCCTCCACTTT. Translating it yields CASSLGGTGKGYSPLHF.

The chain joins TRBV5-8 to TRBJ1-3; 7 bases map to TRBD1. This CDR3 is built from 15 residues. Germline values: CDR1 SGHTS, CDR2 YDEGEE. Trimming cost V 0 bases and J 3 bases; bases outside gene matches: 3. The CDR3 DNA reads as TGTGCCAGCAGCTTGGAGGGGGCGATTGGAAACACCATATATTTT. This codes for CASSLEGAIGNTIYF.

The chain couples TRBV2 to TRBJ2-6; D not resolved. This CDR3 contains 14 residues. The V gene lost 7 bases and the J gene lost 4 bases, with 11 bases spanning the gap. In germline, CDR1 is SNHLY, CDR2 FYNNEI. CDR3 sequence: CASIAAGGANVLTF. CDR3 in DNA: TGTGCCAGCATTGCCGCTGGCGGGGCCAACGTCCTGACTTTC.

In DNA form, the CDR3 reads TGTGCCAGCAGCCAATCACCGGGACTAGGAACAGATACGCAGTATTTT. Translated: CASSQSPGLGTDTQYF. V gene TRBV4-2 combines with J gene TRBJ2-3, with TRBD2 matching 8 bases. This CDR3 has 16 amino acids. Trimming at V came to 2 bases and at J to 3 bases, leaving 7 bases not matched to a gene. CDR1 and CDR2 (germline): LGHNA, YNFKEQ.

The chain is built from TRBV19 and TRBJ1-5; 8 bases fit TRBD1. With 6 bases clipped from V and 5 bases from J, the junction kept 3 bases outside the gene matches. The germline V gene has CDR1 LNHDA and CDR2 SQIVND (reference sequence). The CDR3 has 13 amino acids. CDR3 amino acids: CASRDRGDQPQHF. The CDR3 DNA reads as TGTGCCAGTAGAGACAGGGGTGATCAGCCCCAGCATTTT. Filled out from reference TRBV19 and TRBJ1-5, the complete variable domain reads DGGITQSPKYLFRKEGQNVTLSCEQNLNHDAMYWYRQDPGQGLRLIYYSQIVNDFQKGDIAEGYSVSREKKESFPLTVTSAQKNPTAFYLCASRDRGDQPQHFGDGTRLSIL.

The J gene is TRBJ2-1, the V gene TRBV27; 8 positions agree with TRBD1. The CDR3 is made up of 13 amino acids. The V and J ends lost 3 bases and 8 bases, in that order; junction bases with no gene match: 3. Germline CDR1 reads MNHEY; CDR2 reads SMNVEV (reference sequence). The CDR3 reads CASSFAGGYEQFF. DNA for the CDR3: TGTGCCAGCAGTTTTGCAGGGGGCTATGAGCAGTTCTTC.

V gene TRBV7-2 combines with J gene TRBJ2-3, with TRBD2 matching over 10 bases. V dropped 5 bases and J dropped 9; count of bases not matched to a gene: 5. The CDR3 is made up of 13 amino acids. The germline gives CDR1 SGHTA, CDR2 FQGNSA. CDR3 nucleotide sequence: TGTGCCAGCAGCAGTAGCGGGGGGCAAACGCAGTATTTT. It translates to CASSSSGGQTQYF.

The V and J genes are TRBV7-8 and TRBJ1-2, with 8 bases lining up with TRBD1. Germline V CDR1 and CDR2: SGHVS, FQNEAQ. The V gene end was trimmed by 5 bases and the J gene end by 4 bases; junction bases not matched to a gene: 9. The CDR3 loop spans 15 amino acids. The CDR3, as DNA: TGTGCCAGCAGCCCCGTCCGGGACAGGAGCTATGGCTACACCTTC. Translated, it gives CASSPVRDRSYGYTF.

J is TRBJ1-1 and V is TRBV7-3; D is unresolved. Per germline, CDR1 SGHTA and CDR2 FQGTGA. V was trimmed by 1 base and J by 8 bases, leaving 11 bases between them. CDR3 length equals 13 residues. DNA for the CDR3: TGTGCCAGCAGCTTAAGTCCCTCCTCCGAAGCTTTCTTT. Its translation is CASSLSPSSEAFF.

This clone has a handful of counts. In DNA form, the CDR3 reads TGTGCCAGCAGCTTAGACGGACAGACACCCCTCCACTTT. Its protein product is CASSLDGQTPLHF. V is TRBV11-2 and J is TRBJ1-6, with a tentative D call TRBD1 (6 bases). CDR3 length: 13 amino acids. Trimming stripped 0 bases from V and 11 bases from J, with 8 bases between. Germline V gene data show CDR1 as SGHAT and CDR2 as FQNNGV.

The chain links TRBV7-9 to TRBJ2-7; the D gene is possibly TRBD1 (5 bases). V was shortened by 5 bases and J by 0 bases, with 11 bases between the two germline ends. Germline CDR1 SEHNR, CDR2 FQNEAQ (reference sequence). CDR3 length equals 14 residues. The CDR3 region has the DNA TGTGCCAGCAGCGAGACAGCATACTCCTACGAGCAGTACTTC. This gives the protein CASSETAYSYEQYF.

V gene TRBV29-1 combines with J gene TRBJ2-7, with D possibly being TRBD1 (6 bases). The germline V and J ends were trimmed by 4 bases and 2 bases, with 12 bases remaining between them. The CDR3 loop spans 13 amino acids. Germline CDR1 reads SQVTM; CDR2 reads ANQGSEA. DNA for the CDR3: TGCAGCGTTGGGGGACACGGAACCTACGAGCAGTACTTC. The encoded protein is CSVGGHGTYEQYF.

The CDR3 is CASSVTLAGGANVLTF. In nucleotides, the CDR3 is TGTGCCAGCAGCGTGACCCTAGCGGGCGGGGCCAACGTCCTGACTTTC. The chain combines TRBV9 with TRBJ2-6; TRBD2 agrees at 8 bases. V lost 2 bases, J lost 4 bases, and 5 bases stayed unmatched. The CDR3 is 16 amino acids. Germline V gives CDR1 SGDLS, CDR2 YYNGEE. Full variable domain (remainder filled in from reference TRBV9 and TRBJ2-6): DSGVTQTPKHLITATGQRVTLRCSPRSGDLSVYWYQQSLDQGLQFLIQYYNGEERAKGNILERFSAQQFPDLHSELNLSSLELGDSALYFCASSVTLAGGANVLTFGAGSRLTVL.

This clone was detected once. The rearrangement uses TRBV15 and TRBJ2-7, with TRBD1 matching 7 bases. V lost 2 bases to trimming and J lost 5 bases; unmatched junction nucleotides: 12. This CDR3 has 16 residues. Germline CDR1 is LNHNV and CDR2 is YYDKDF (reference sequence). This CDR3 reads CATSRLNPGQINEQYF. The CDR3 bases are TGTGCCACCAGCAGACTAAATCCGGGACAGATAAACGAGCAGTACTTC. The full variable domain, its missing parts supplied by reference TRBV15 and TRBJ2-7, is DAMVIQNPRYQVTQFGKPVTLSCSQTLNHNVMYWYQQKSSQAPKLLFHYYDKDFNNEADTPDNFQSRRPNTSFCFLDIRSPGLGDTAMYLCATSRLNPGQINEQYFGPGTRLTVT.

V is TRBV5-1 and J is TRBJ2-1, with TRBD2 identical over 12 bases. V lost 1 base and J lost 6; bases outside the gene matches: 5. Per the germline V gene, CDR1 is SGHRS and CDR2 is YFSETQ. The CDR3 length is 16 residues. The CDR3 sequence is CASSLSASGGANEQFF. The CDR3 DNA sequence: TGCGCCAGCAGCTTGTCGGCTAGCGGGGGGGCCAATGAGCAGTTCTTC.

The chain is built from TRBV3-1 (or the pseudogene TRBV3-2) and TRBJ2-7; D is unclear. Deletions cut 0 bases from V and 2 bases from J, with 8 bases between. Germline CDR1 is LGHDT and CDR2 is YNNKEL (reference sequence). There are 14 residues in the CDR3. The DNA for the CDR3 is TGTGCCAGCAGCCAAGATTTAGTTACCTACGAGCAGTACTTC. Its protein product is CASSQDLVTYEQYF.

The chain carries TRBV5-1 and TRBJ1-1; TRBD1 is a possible D gene (5 bases). The germline gives CDR1 SGHRS, CDR2 YFSETQ. CDR3 length: 14 amino acids. Trimming removed 1 base at V and 5 bases at J, with 12 bases between. This chain's CDR3 is CASSLNSGGTEAFF. The DNA of the CDR3 is TGCGCCAGCAGCTTGAATTCCGGGGGTACTGAAGCTTTCTTT.

The chain uses TRBV23-1 and TRBJ1-6; D is possibly TRBD1 (5 bases). TRBV23-1 is an ORF, with its function uncertain. The CDR3 spans 16 residues. Trimming left V 0 bases short and J 4 bases short, with 10 bases between. CDR3 amino acids: CASSQSWGEYNSPLHF. CDR3 coding DNA: TGCGCCAGCAGTCAATCGTGGGGGGAATATAATTCACCCCTCCACTTT.

The J gene is TRBJ1-5, the V gene TRBV2; D perhaps matches TRBD1 (5 bases). The CDR3 has 14 residues. From germline, CDR1 is SNHLY and CDR2 FYNNEI. The CDR3 reads CATTAGRSNQPQHF. The CDR3 nucleotides read TGTGCTACCACTGCAGGGCGTAGCAATCAGCCCCAGCATTTT.

The DNA of the CDR3 is TGTGCCAGCAAGCGGGACGGAGGCTATGGCTACACCTTC. Translated: CASKRDGGYGYTF. The V and J genes are TRBV12-3 or TRBV12-4 and TRBJ1-2; D is possibly TRBD1 (5 bases). The CDR3 contains 13 residues. The V and J ends lost 7 bases and 4 bases respectively, with 13 bases between them.

The chain recombines TRBV14 with TRBJ1-1; D is perhaps TRBD1 (5 bases). The CDR3 loop spans 16 amino acids. Looked up from germline, CDR1 is SGHDN and CDR2 is FVKESK. V dropped 1 base and J dropped 3 bases, with 15 bases sitting between them. DNA for the CDR3: TGTGCCAGCAGCCAAGGAGGCAGGGCATGGGACACTGAAGCTTTCTTT. This gives the protein CASSQGGRAWDTEAFF.

In its sample, this clone was seen a few times. This sequence joins TRBV5-1 and TRBJ1-1; no reliable D call. Germline CDR1 reads SGHRS; CDR2 reads YFSETQ. The ends were cut back, 1 base at V and 2 bases at J, with 6 bases in the middle. The CDR3 contains 13 residues. DNA of the CDR3: TGCGCCAGCAGCTTGTACACCAACACTGAAGCTTTCTTT. This translates into CASSLYTNTEAFF.

The chain joins TRBV27 to TRBJ2-7; D possibly corresponds to TRBD2 (7 bases). Trimming shortened V by 4 bases and J by 3 bases, and 16 bases separated the two germline ends. CDR1 MNHEY and CDR2 SMNVEV come from the germline V gene (reference sequence). The CDR3 extends over 15 amino acids. The CDR3, as DNA: TGTGCCAGCAGTTGGGGGGCGGGGGATAGCTACGAGCAGTACTTC. It encodes CASSWGAGDSYEQYF.

This chain uses TRBV19 with TRBJ2-7; D is perhaps TRBD2 (6 bases). CDR3 length: 15 amino acids. Germline CDR1 LNHDA, CDR2 SQIVND (reference sequence). V was cut by 4 bases and J by 4 bases, with 17 bases left in between. The CDR3 sequence is CASSSTGGVEYEQYF. The DNA for the CDR3 is TGTGCCAGTAGTAGCACCGGCGGGGTAGAGTACGAGCAGTACTTC.

The chain joins TRBV18 to TRBJ2-7; D may be TRBD1 (6 bases). CDR3 size: 14 residues. Between the trimmed V and J ends, which lost 1 base and 2 bases, there was a span of 9 bases. The V gene's germline CDR1 is KGHSH and CDR2 LQKENI. As DNA, the CDR3 is TGTGCCAGCTCACCACGGGACAATCCCTACGAGCAGTACTTC. Protein: CASSPRDNPYEQYF.

The V and J genes are TRBV12-3 or TRBV12-4 and TRBJ1-1; maybe TRBD1 (5 bases). The CDR3 runs 12 residues. V lost 7 bases to trimming and J lost 11 bases, with 17 bases between them. The CDR3 DNA reads as TGTGCCAGCACCTCCAGGGATCGAGAGGCTTTCTTT. Protein sequence: CASTSRDREAFF.

The CDR3 protein is CASSYSLAGGQETQYF. The CDR3 bases are TGTGCCAGCAGTTACTCGCTAGCGGGGGGCCAAGAGACCCAGTACTTC. V is TRBV6-5 and J is TRBJ2-5, with 11 bases fitting TRBD2. From germline, CDR1 is MNHEY and CDR2 SVGAGI. The CDR3 contains 16 residues. Trimming at V came to 0 bases and at J to 1 base, leaving 1 base not matched to a gene.

The V gene is TRBV7-2, the J gene TRBJ1-2; possibly TRBD1 for D (6 bases). The CDR3 has 14 residues. The germline V gene has CDR1 SGHTA and CDR2 FQGNSA. V was clipped by 5 bases and J by 8 bases, with 18 bases between them. The CDR3, as DNA: TGTGCCAGCAGCCCCCCTAGCTTTAGGGGGGGCTACACCTTC. Translation: CASSPPSFRGGYTF. The complete variable domain, with remaining parts taken from reference TRBV7-2 and TRBJ1-2, reads GAGVSQSPSNKVTEKGKDVELRCDPISGHTALYWYRQSLGQGLEFLIYFQGNSAPDKSGLPSDRFSAERTGGSVSTLTIQRTQQEDSAVYLCASSPPSFRGGYTFGSGTRLTVV.

The chain uses TRBV7-2 and TRBJ1-2, with 7 bases identical to TRBD1. The V segment lost 1 base and the J segment 2 bases; nucleotides outside the gene matches: 4. The CDR3 runs 15 residues. CDR1 is SGHTA and CDR2 is FQGNSA in the germline V gene. The CDR3 spells CASSLGGTANYGYTF. In nucleotides, the CDR3 is TGTGCCAGCAGCTTAGGAGGGACAGCAAACTATGGCTACACCTTC.

The rearrangement joins TRBV5-1 to TRBJ2-5, with D possibly matching TRBD1 (5 bases). CDR1 is SGHRS and CDR2 is YFSETQ in the germline V gene. The CDR3 length is 16 residues. V was shortened by 4 bases and J by 5 bases, with 21 bases between the two germline ends. The chain's CDR3 is CASSTSYGFPGETQYF. CDR3 in DNA: TGCGCCAGCAGCACCAGTTACGGTTTCCCAGGGGAGACCCAGTACTTC.